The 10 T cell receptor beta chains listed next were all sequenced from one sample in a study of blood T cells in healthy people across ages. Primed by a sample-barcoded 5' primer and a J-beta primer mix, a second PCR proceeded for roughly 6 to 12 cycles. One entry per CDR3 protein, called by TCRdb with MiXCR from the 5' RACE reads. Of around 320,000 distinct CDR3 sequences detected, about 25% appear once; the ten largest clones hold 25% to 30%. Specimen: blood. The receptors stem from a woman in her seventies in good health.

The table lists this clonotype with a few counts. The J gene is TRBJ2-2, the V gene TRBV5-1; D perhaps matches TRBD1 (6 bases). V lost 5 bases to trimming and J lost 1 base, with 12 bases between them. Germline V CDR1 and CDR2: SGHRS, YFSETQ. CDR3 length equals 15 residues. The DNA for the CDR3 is TGCGCCAGCAGGAACAGGGTTGAGAACACCGGGGAGCTGTTTTTT. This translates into CASRNRVENTGELFF. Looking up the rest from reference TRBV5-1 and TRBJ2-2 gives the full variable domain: KAGVTQTPRYLIKTRGQQVTLSCSPISGHRSVSWYQQTPGQGLQFLFEYFSETQRNKGNFPGRFSGRQFSNSRSEMNVSTLELGDSALYLCASRNRVENTGELFFGEGSRLTVL.

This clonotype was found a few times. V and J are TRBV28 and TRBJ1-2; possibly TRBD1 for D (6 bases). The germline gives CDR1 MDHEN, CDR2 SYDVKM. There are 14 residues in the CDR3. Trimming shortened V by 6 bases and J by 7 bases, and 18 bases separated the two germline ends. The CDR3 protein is CASSPSQGFSGYTF. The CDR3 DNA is TGTGCCAGCAGCCCCTCTCAGGGGTTCAGTGGCTACACCTTC.

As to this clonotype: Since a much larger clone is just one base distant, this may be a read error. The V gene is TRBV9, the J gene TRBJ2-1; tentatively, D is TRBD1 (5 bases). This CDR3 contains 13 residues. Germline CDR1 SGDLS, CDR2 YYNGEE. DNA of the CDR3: TGTGTCAACAAGACAGTTACCTACAATGAGCAGTTCTTC. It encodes CVNKTVTYNEQFF.

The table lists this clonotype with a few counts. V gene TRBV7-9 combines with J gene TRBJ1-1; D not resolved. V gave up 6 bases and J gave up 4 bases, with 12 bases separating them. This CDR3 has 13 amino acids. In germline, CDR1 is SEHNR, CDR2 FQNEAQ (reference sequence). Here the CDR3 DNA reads TGTGCCAGCAGTTCCTCGGTGGGCACTGAAGCTTTCTTT. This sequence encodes CASSSSVGTEAFF.

The CDR3 coding sequence is TGTGCCAGCAGTGATGAGGGAACAGTTGGTGAGCAGTTCTTC. Encoded protein: CASSDEGTVGEQFF. The chain employs TRBV2 and TRBJ2-1, with D tentatively TRBD2 (5 bases). The germline CDR1 and CDR2 sequences are SNHLY and FYNNEI. This CDR3 has 14 residues. The ends were cut back, 3 bases at V and 9 bases at J, with 15 bases in the middle.

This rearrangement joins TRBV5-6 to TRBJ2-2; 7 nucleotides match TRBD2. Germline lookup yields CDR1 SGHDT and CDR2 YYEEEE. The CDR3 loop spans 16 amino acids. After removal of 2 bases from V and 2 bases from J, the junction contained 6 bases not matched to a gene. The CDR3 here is CASSFGSGGNTGELFF. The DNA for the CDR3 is TGTGCCAGCAGCTTCGGGTCGGGGGGTAACACCGGGGAGCTGTTTTTT.

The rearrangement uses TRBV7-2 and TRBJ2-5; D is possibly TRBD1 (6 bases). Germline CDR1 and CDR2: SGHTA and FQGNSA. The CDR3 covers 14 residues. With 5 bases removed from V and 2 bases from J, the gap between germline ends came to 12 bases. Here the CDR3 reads CASSLRGQQETQYF. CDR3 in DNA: TGTGCCAGCAGCCTCAGGGGTCAACAAGAGACCCAGTACTTC.

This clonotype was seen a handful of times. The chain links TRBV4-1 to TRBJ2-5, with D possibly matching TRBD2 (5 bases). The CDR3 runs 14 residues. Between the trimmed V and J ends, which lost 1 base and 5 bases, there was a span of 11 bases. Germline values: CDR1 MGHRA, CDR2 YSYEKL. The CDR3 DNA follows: TGCGCCAGCAGCCAAGTTAGCGTGGCGGAGACCCAGTACTTC. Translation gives CASSQVSVAETQYF.

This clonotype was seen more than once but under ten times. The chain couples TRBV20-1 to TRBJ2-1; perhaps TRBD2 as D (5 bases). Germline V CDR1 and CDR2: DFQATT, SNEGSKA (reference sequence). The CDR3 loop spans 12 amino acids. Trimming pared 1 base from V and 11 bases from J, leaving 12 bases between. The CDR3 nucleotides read TGCAGTGCTAGAGCAAGGGAGTTGCAGCAGTTCTTC. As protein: CSARARELQQFF.

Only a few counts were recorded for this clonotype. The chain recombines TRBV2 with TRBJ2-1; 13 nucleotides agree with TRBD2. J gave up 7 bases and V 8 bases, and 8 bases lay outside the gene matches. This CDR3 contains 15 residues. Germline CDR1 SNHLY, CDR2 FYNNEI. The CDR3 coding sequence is TGTGCCAGCTGCAAACTAGCGGGAGGGCAAAATGAGCAGTTCTTC. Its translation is CASCKLAGGQNEQFF.